The 5 T cell receptor beta chains listed next were all sequenced from one sample in a study of T cell clones after liver transplantation. Clones were sequenced by immunoSEQ multiplex PCR, and TCRdb holds only the in-frame ones, with some missing. The table includes approximately 71,000 clones, about 92% detected once. The specimen comprised CD4+ T cells from blood, sampled about 26 months after liver transplant. All receptors derive from a human patient who received a liver transplant. The graft donor may account for some of the T cells.

The V gene is TRBV30, the J gene TRBJ1-1; D gene unclear. There are 13 residues in the CDR3. Looked up from germline, CDR1 is GTSNPN and CDR2 is SVGIG (reference sequence). V lost 0 bases and J 6 bases, leaving 11 bases between the germline ends. In DNA form, the CDR3 reads TGTGCCTGGAGTGTATCGGGGTGGGCTGAAGCTTTCTTT. This codes for CAWSVSGWAEAFF.

This chain connects TRBV28 to TRBJ1-4, with D possibly TRBD1 on 5 matching bases. Trimming took off 0 bases at V and 7 bases at J, with 9 bases between the two ends. In germline, CDR1 is MDHEN, CDR2 SYDVKM. The CDR3 extends over 14 amino acids. As DNA, the CDR3 is TGTGCCAGCAGTTTATGGGCCGGGGGTGAAAAACTGTTTTTT. Translating gives CASSLWAGGEKLFF. The whole variable domain, filled in from reference TRBV28 and TRBJ1-4, reads DVKVTQSSRYLVKRTGEKVFLECVQDMDHENMFWYRQDPGLGLRLIYFSYDVKMKEKGDIPEGYSVSREKKERFSLILESASTNQTSMYLCASSLWAGGEKLFFGSGTQLSVL.

This chain connects TRBV9 to TRBJ1-3; D remains unclear. CDR3 length: 14 residues. From germline, CDR1 is SGDLS and CDR2 YYNGEE. V shed 3 bases and J shed 0 bases, with 7 bases lying between them. CDR3 residues: CASSAADSGNTIYF. CDR3 DNA sequence: TGTGCCAGCAGCGCGGCGGACTCTGGAAACACCATATATTTT. Full variable domain (remainder filled in from reference TRBV9 and TRBJ1-3): DSGVTQTPKHLITATGQRVTLRCSPRSGDLSVYWYQQSLDQGLQFLIQYYNGEERAKGNILERFSAQQFPDLHSELNLSSLELGDSALYFCASSAADSGNTIYFGEGSWLTVV.

V usage is TRBV5-1 and J usage is TRBJ1-2, with 8 positions matching TRBD1. V shed 4 bases and J 5 bases; nucleotides not matched to a gene: 7. This CDR3 spans 14 amino acids. Germline V CDR1 and CDR2: SGHRS, YFSETQ. The CDR3 reads CASSPTQGAYGYTF. The CDR3 nucleotides read TGCGCCAGCAGCCCAACCCAGGGGGCTTATGGCTACACCTTC.

The genes are TRBV5-6 and TRBJ1-6; 7 nucleotides align to TRBD1. Germline V gene sequence: CDR1 SGHDT, CDR2 YYEEEE. Trimming cost V 4 bases and J 7 bases; bases outside gene matches: 5. The length of the CDR3 is 14 residues. CDR3 DNA: TGTGCCAGCAGCCCCGGGACAGTAAATTCACCCCTCCACTTT. Translation gives CASSPGTVNSPLHF.